Below are 13 T cell receptor beta chains sequenced from a single sample in a study of shared clonotypes between healthy human individuals. TCRdb keeps only in-frame clones here, not all; method: immunoSEQ multiplex PCR. The table includes about 710,000 clones, 73% detected once. Sequencing was performed on memory CD4+ T cells sorted from blood. As for subset: CD45RA-negative fraction. The receptor source for this set is a woman in her thirties in good health.

This clone has a handful of counts. The rearrangement joins TRBV7-7 to TRBJ2-5; D not certain. The DNA end is more similar to TRBJ2-7, so the J call may be wrong. Germline V gene lookup returns CDR1 SSHAT and CDR2 FNYEAQ (reference sequence). This CDR3 contains 14 residues. CDR3 nucleotides: TGTGCCAGCAGCCCTACATCCAGCTCCTACGAGCAGTACTTC. Amino acids: CASSPTSSSYEQYF.

In regard to this clone: Additional DNA sequences in this sample encode the identical CDR3. The chain couples TRBV6-1 to TRBJ1-3; no reliable D call. This CDR3 has 14 residues. V lost 3 bases and J 0 bases, leaving 6 bases between the germline ends. Looked up from germline, CDR1 is MNHNS and CDR2 is SASEGT. The CDR3 is CASSEVHSGNTIYF. As DNA, the CDR3 is TGTGCCAGCAGTGAGGTCCACTCTGGAAACACCATATATTTT.

This clone showed up just once. This sequence joins TRBV28 and TRBJ1-4; D is undetermined. The V gene's germline CDR1 is MDHEN and CDR2 SYDVKM. Trimming took off 5 bases at V and 2 bases at J, with 9 bases between the two ends. The CDR3 has 14 residues. CDR3 in amino acids: CASSPRLTNEKLFF. In nucleotides, the CDR3 is TGTGCCAGCAGTCCCAGGCTCACTAATGAAAAACTGTTTTTT.

CDR3 amino acids: CASSSSFGTEAFF. The CDR3 DNA reads as TGTGCCAGCAGTTCGTCTTTTGGGACTGAAGCTTTCTTT. V is TRBV6-5 and J is TRBJ1-1; D ambiguous. Trimming shortened V by 4 bases and J by 5 bases, and 11 bases separated the two germline ends. CDR1 and CDR2 (germline): MNHEY, SVGAGI. There are 13 residues in the CDR3.

This chain uses TRBV4-2 with TRBJ1-5, with 7 bases identical to TRBD1. With V trimmed by 1 base and J by 6 bases, 6 bases remained unmatched. CDR3 length: 15 residues. Germline V gene data show CDR1 as LGHNA and CDR2 as YNFKEQ. DNA of the CDR3: TGTGCCAGCAGCCAAGCAGGGACAGCGGGTCAGCCCCAGCATTTT. Translated, it gives CASSQAGTAGQPQHF.

This chain joins TRBV7-9 and TRBJ2-2, with D uncertain. V lost 6 bases to trimming and J lost 0 bases, with 17 bases between them. The CDR3 has 17 amino acids. The V gene's germline CDR1 is SEHNR and CDR2 FQNEAQ (reference sequence). The CDR3 nucleotides read TGTGCCAGCAGATCCACGTTTAGGGTTTCGAACACCGGGGAGCTGTTTTTT. It translates to CASRSTFRVSNTGELFF.

The rearrangement links TRBV28 to TRBJ2-2; D is perhaps TRBD1 (6 bases). Germline assignment: CDR1 MDHEN and CDR2 SYDVKM. Trimming removed 6 bases at V and 6 bases at J, with 23 bases between. The CDR3 length is 17 residues. The CDR3 sequence is CASSRPVQGILAGELFF. CDR3 in DNA: TGTGCCAGCAGCCGACCCGTCCAGGGGATCTTGGCCGGGGAGCTGTTTTTT.

The rearrangement links TRBV4-1 to TRBJ1-1; D unresolved. The germline V gene has CDR1 MGHRA and CDR2 YSYEKL. V lost 3 bases, J lost 1 base, and 6 bases lay in between. CDR3 length: 13 residues. The CDR3 region has the DNA TGCGCCAGCAGCCAGTCCAGGAACACTGAAGCTTTCTTT. It is translated as CASSQSRNTEAFF.

The chain combines TRBV7-2 with TRBJ2-1, with 11 positions matching TRBD2. CDR3 length: 15 amino acids. Germline loops: CDR1 SGHTA, CDR2 FQGNSA. The V and J ends lost 6 bases and 10 bases, in that order; junction bases with no gene match: 11. The CDR3 spells CASSPTLAGVREQFF. CDR3 sequence (DNA): TGTGCCAGCAGTCCAACACTAGCGGGAGTTAGGGAGCAGTTCTTC. The entire variable domain, with the rest obtained from reference TRBV7-2 and TRBJ2-1, is as follows: GAGVSQSPSNKVTEKGKDVELRCDPISGHTALYWYRQSLGQGLEFLIYFQGNSAPDKSGLPSDRFSAERTGGSVSTLTIQRTQQEDSAVYLCASSPTLAGVREQFFGPGTRLTVL.

J is TRBJ1-4 and V is TRBV5-1, with 11 bases that match TRBD1. The V segment lost 3 bases and the J segment 8 bases; nucleotides outside the gene matches: 3. Looked up from germline, CDR1 is SGHRS and CDR2 is YFSETQ. CDR3 length: 14 residues. DNA of the CDR3: TGCGCCAGCAGCTGGACAGGGGGCGGGGAAAAACTGTTTTTT. Translated, it gives CASSWTGGGEKLFF.

The chain employs TRBV10-2 and TRBJ1-1; tentative D call: TRBD1 (6 bases). The germline CDR1 and CDR2 sequences are WSHSY and SAAADI. The CDR3 contains 15 residues. Between the trimmed V and J ends, which lost 2 bases and 5 bases, there was a span of 15 bases. The CDR3 sequence is CASSEPGRGRTEAFF. The CDR3 DNA is TGCGCCAGCAGTGAGCCCGGTAGGGGGAGAACTGAAGCTTTCTTT.

The J gene is TRBJ2-3, the V gene TRBV6-5; TRBD2 might be the D (5 bases). The CDR3 is 11 residues long. V was pared by 11 bases and J by 1 base, with 7 bases between. From germline, CDR1 is MNHEY and CDR2 SVGAGI. The CDR3 sequence is CARERTDTQYF. As DNA, the CDR3 is TGTGCCCGGGAACGCACAGATACGCAGTATTTT.

The chain uses TRBV5-1 and TRBJ2-5, with D maybe TRBD1 (5 bases). Gene TRBJ2-7 matches the end of the DNA better, so the J call may be wrong. This CDR3 has 13 residues. The V gene's germline CDR1 is SGHRS and CDR2 YFSETQ. CDR3: CASSFDSAYEQYF. As DNA, the CDR3 is TGCGCCAGCAGCTTTGACAGTGCCTACGAGCAGTACTTC.